These 2 T cell receptor beta chains originate from one sample sequenced in a study of control samples from healthy donors and cancer patients. Profiling relied on immunoSEQ multiplex PCR, and the TCRdb table lists in-frame clones only, not all of them. Of about 130,000 clones in the sample, approximately 90% were seen once. Material for sequencing was blood. The receptors were gathered from a man in his forties in good health.

The rearrangement links TRBV4-2 to TRBJ2-1; D possibly corresponds to TRBD2 (6 bases). V lost 1 base and J lost 0, with 13 bases in between. The CDR3 sequence is 17 residues long. Germline loops: CDR1 LGHNA, CDR2 YNFKEQ. The DNA of the CDR3 is TGTGCCAGCAGCCAAGTTGCGGGACTGAGCTCCTACAATGAGCAGTTCTTC. Its translation: CASSQVAGLSSYNEQFF.

The chain links TRBV4-1 to TRBJ2-1; no reliable D call. The CDR3 contains 11 residues. Germline assignment: CDR1 MGHRA and CDR2 YSYEKL. Trimming took off 4 bases at V and 10 bases at J, with 8 bases between the two ends. The CDR3 region is CASSRAREQFF. The CDR3 DNA sequence: TGCGCCAGCAGCCGGGCAAGGGAGCAGTTCTTC.